The clone carrying this T cell receptor (beta chain) was counted at least ten times. What it binds is not known. RNA transcripts were the template for amplifying TCR beta CDR3 regions. During a first-round RT-PCR of the TCR CDR3, the HTBI primer set was used. TCRdb reprocessed the multiplex PCR reads with MiXCR, giving one entry per CDR3 protein. The sample has about 110,000 distinct CDR3 sequences, 15% to 20% seen once. This entry is derived from a study of T cells in Graves' hyperthyroidism and ophthalmopathy. Study results and limitations: Most thyroid clonotypes expanded above 0.001 appeared in blood too.

This sequence was found in a woman aged 45 to 65 with Graves' hyperthyroidism. Sequenced sample: blood.

This chain's CDR3 is CASSWASGRAGELFF. CDR3 bases: TGTGCCAGCAGTTGGGCTAGCGGGAGGGCCGGGGAGCTGTTTTTT. The chain uses TRBV27 and TRBJ2-2; 12 nucleotides match TRBD2. The CDR3 contains 15 residues. V trimming: 4 bases; J trimming: 6 bases; junction bases outside the gene matches: 3. Germline V lookup: CDR1 MNHEY, CDR2 SMNVEV (reference sequence).